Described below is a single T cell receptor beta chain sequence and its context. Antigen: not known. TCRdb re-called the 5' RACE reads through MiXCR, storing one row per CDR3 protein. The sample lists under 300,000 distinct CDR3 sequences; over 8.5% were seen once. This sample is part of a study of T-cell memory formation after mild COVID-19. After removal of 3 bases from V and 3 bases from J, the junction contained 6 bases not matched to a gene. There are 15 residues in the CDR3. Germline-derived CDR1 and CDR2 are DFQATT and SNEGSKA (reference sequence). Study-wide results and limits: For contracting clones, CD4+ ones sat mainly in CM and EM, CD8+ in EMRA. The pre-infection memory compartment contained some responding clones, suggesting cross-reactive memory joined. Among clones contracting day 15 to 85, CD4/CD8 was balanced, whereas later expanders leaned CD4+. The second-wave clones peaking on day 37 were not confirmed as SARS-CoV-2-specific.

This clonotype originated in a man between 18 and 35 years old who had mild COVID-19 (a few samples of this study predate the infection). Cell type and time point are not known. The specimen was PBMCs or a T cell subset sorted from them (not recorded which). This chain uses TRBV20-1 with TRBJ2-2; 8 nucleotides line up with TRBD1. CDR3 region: CSASSTGAYTGELFF. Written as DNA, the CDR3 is TGCAGTGCTAGTTCGACAGGGGCCTACACCGGGGAGCTGTTTTTT.